These T cell receptor beta chains were read from a single sample in a study of blood T cell repertoires in COVID-19. Using immunoSEQ multiplex PCR, the repertoire was profiled, and TCRdb retains in-frame clones only, with some absent. This table has about 190,000 clones, approximately 79% appearing once. The sample consisted of peripheral blood. Receptors were obtained from a man under 40 with active or convalescent COVID-19. Both conserved end residues are part of each CDR3. The order of the fields is J gene, D gene, clone size, V gene, CDR3 DNA, CDR3 protein. A D gene is named only where the DNA matches it firmly. Only part of the rows carry a size: once, few, many, or a class if the clone is expanded.

j_call: TRBJ1-2; d_call: .; clone_size: .; v_call: TRBV9; cdr3_nt: TGTGCCAGCAGCCCCGGCGGGGATGGCTACACCTTC; cdr3_aa: CASSPGGDGYTF
j_call: TRBJ1-1; d_call: .; clone_size: once; v_call: TRBV2; cdr3_nt: TGTGCCAGCAGTGAAACGGCAGGGCGGACTGAAGCTTTCTTT; cdr3_aa: CASSETAGRTEAFF
j_call: TRBJ2-1; d_call: TRBD2; clone_size: once; v_call: TRBV5-1; cdr3_nt: TGCGCCAGCACTGAGCCCACTAGCGGACGTGACGAGCAGTTCTTC; cdr3_aa: CASTEPTSGRDEQFF
j_call: TRBJ1-1; d_call: .; clone_size: once; v_call: TRBV6-2/TRBV6-3; cdr3_nt: TGTGCCAGCAGTTACGGTGACAGTAACACTGAAGCTTTCTTT; cdr3_aa: CASSYGDSNTEAFF
j_call: TRBJ2-7; d_call: TRBD2; clone_size: .; v_call: TRBV11-2; cdr3_nt: TGTGCCAGCAGCTTAGAGATTAGCGGGATTTCCTACGAGCAGTACTTC; cdr3_aa: CASSLEISGISYEQYF
j_call: TRBJ1-6; d_call: .; clone_size: .; v_call: TRBV11-3; cdr3_nt: TGTGCCAGCAGCTCAGCCCGAGACAGTTATTCACCCCTCCACTTT; cdr3_aa: CASSSARDSYSPLHF
j_call: TRBJ1-1; d_call: .; clone_size: .; v_call: TRBV24-1; cdr3_nt: TGTGCCACCAGTGAGTCAGGGGATGGCACTGAAGCTTTCTTT; cdr3_aa: CATSESGDGTEAFF
j_call: TRBJ1-2; d_call: TRBD1; clone_size: .; v_call: TRBV29-1; cdr3_nt: TGCAGCGTTGGGGGGGACAGGGTTTCTGCCCTTTGGGGCTACACCTTC; cdr3_aa: CSVGGDRVSALWGYTF
j_call: TRBJ1-3; d_call: .; clone_size: .; v_call: TRBV7-8; cdr3_nt: TGTGCCAGCAGCTTCCGGGACACTACTGGAAACACCATATATTTT; cdr3_aa: CASSFRDTTGNTIYF
j_call: TRBJ2-1; d_call: .; clone_size: once; v_call: TRBV29-1; cdr3_nt: TGCAGCGTTGTTGGGAGACTAGTATTTGAGCAGTTCTTC; cdr3_aa: CSVVGRLVFEQFF
j_call: TRBJ2-3; d_call: TRBD2; clone_size: .; v_call: TRBV11-3; cdr3_nt: TGTGCCAGCAGCTCATTGGTCGCGGGAGATCCAGATACGCAGTATTTT; cdr3_aa: CASSSLVAGDPDTQYF
j_call: TRBJ1-2; d_call: .; clone_size: .; v_call: TRBV5-1; cdr3_nt: TGCGCCAGCAGCGAGGGACAACAGGGAGTCGATGGCTACACCTTC; cdr3_aa: CASSEGQQGVDGYTF
j_call: TRBJ2-1; d_call: .; clone_size: .; v_call: TRBV6-1; cdr3_nt: TGTGCCAGCAGTGAAGCTGGCAGGGGATATGAGCAGTTCTTC; cdr3_aa: CASSEAGRGYEQFF
j_call: TRBJ2-7; d_call: .; clone_size: .; v_call: TRBV5-8; cdr3_nt: TGTGCCAACGGGGGTGGAGGGGGCGCAACCTACGAGCAGTACTTC; cdr3_aa: CANGGGGGATYEQYF
j_call: TRBJ2-2; d_call: .; clone_size: .; v_call: TRBV27; cdr3_nt: TGTGCCAGCAGTTTAGGAGGGGGCTGGGGGGAGCTGTTTTTT; cdr3_aa: CASSLGGGWGELFF
j_call: TRBJ2-3; d_call: TRBD1; clone_size: .; v_call: TRBV5-1; cdr3_nt: TGCGCCAGCAGCGTTAGACAGGGGAGTACAGATACGCAGTATTTT; cdr3_aa: CASSVRQGSTDTQYF
j_call: TRBJ1-4; d_call: TRBD1; clone_size: .; v_call: TRBV2; cdr3_nt: TGTGCCATCCTGACCGGGACAGGGCCCCAACAAAATGAAAAACTGTTTTTT; cdr3_aa: CAILTGTGPQQNEKLFF
j_call: TRBJ1-2; d_call: .; clone_size: .; v_call: TRBV2; cdr3_nt: TGTGCCAGCAGCACAGACATTAACTATGGCTACACCTTC; cdr3_aa: CASSTDINYGYTF
j_call: TRBJ2-1; d_call: TRBD1; clone_size: .; v_call: TRBV5-4; cdr3_nt: TGTGCCAGCAGCCTGGACAGGGAGATTCATGAGCAGTTCTTC; cdr3_aa: CASSLDREIHEQFF
j_call: TRBJ2-4; d_call: TRBD1; clone_size: .; v_call: TRBV19; cdr3_nt: TGTGCCAGTAGTATCTCGACAGGGGGCACAAACATTCAGTACTTC; cdr3_aa: CASSISTGGTNIQYF
j_call: TRBJ2-1; d_call: TRBD2; clone_size: .; v_call: TRBV9; cdr3_nt: TGTGCCAGCAGCGTTTCTGGCGGGAGCTCCTACAATGAGCAGTTCTTC; cdr3_aa: CASSVSGGSSYNEQFF
j_call: TRBJ2-5; d_call: TRBD2; clone_size: .; v_call: TRBV2; cdr3_nt: TGTGCCAGCAGTGGCCTAGCGGGGGGGCAGCGGGAGACCCAGTACTTC; cdr3_aa: CASSGLAGGQRETQYF
j_call: TRBJ1-4; d_call: .; clone_size: .; v_call: TRBV11-3; cdr3_nt: TGTGCCAGCAGCTTCACCTCTGGGGGGGAAAAACTGTTTTTT; cdr3_aa: CASSFTSGGEKLFF
j_call: TRBJ2-7; d_call: .; clone_size: .; v_call: TRBV4-3; cdr3_nt: TGCGCCAGCAGCCAAGTGGGGGGCTCCTACGAGCAGTACTTC; cdr3_aa: CASSQVGGSYEQYF
j_call: TRBJ1-4; d_call: .; clone_size: .; v_call: TRBV5-1; cdr3_nt: TGCGCCAGCAGCGCGGGAGGCTCGGGGGCTGAAAAACTGTTTTTT; cdr3_aa: CASSAGGSGAEKLFF
j_call: TRBJ2-1; d_call: .; clone_size: .; v_call: TRBV7-3; cdr3_nt: TGTGCCAGCAGCTTTCAGCGGCGGGGAGAAGAGCCGGATGAGCAGTTCTTC; cdr3_aa: CASSFQRRGEEPDEQFF
j_call: TRBJ2-7; d_call: .; clone_size: .; v_call: TRBV7-9; cdr3_nt: TGTGCCAGCAGCTTAGATTATGGCGGACAAACCTACGAGCAGTACTTC; cdr3_aa: CASSLDYGGQTYEQYF
j_call: TRBJ1-2; d_call: TRBD1; clone_size: .; v_call: TRBV9; cdr3_nt: TGTGCCAGCAGCCCACAGGGGGCTGACTATGGCTACACCTTC; cdr3_aa: CASSPQGADYGYTF
j_call: TRBJ2-1; d_call: TRBD1; clone_size: few; v_call: TRBV5-1; cdr3_nt: TGCGCCAGCAGCTTGCTCCTGGACAGGGGGAGGAATGAGCAGTTCTTC; cdr3_aa: CASSLLLDRGRNEQFF
j_call: TRBJ1-1; d_call: TRBD1; clone_size: .; v_call: TRBV7-2; cdr3_nt: TGTGCCAGCAGCTTACCGGACAGGGGGCTAGGGACTGAAGCTTTCTTT; cdr3_aa: CASSLPDRGLGTEAFF
j_call: TRBJ1-1; d_call: .; clone_size: .; v_call: TRBV19; cdr3_nt: TGTGCCACCGTTCAGGGAGGGATGAACACTGAAGCTTTCTTT; cdr3_aa: CATVQGGMNTEAFF
j_call: TRBJ2-2; d_call: TRBD1; clone_size: .; v_call: TRBV5-1; cdr3_nt: TGCGCCAGCAGCGGGACAGGGCCCGGGGAGCTGTTTTTT; cdr3_aa: CASSGTGPGELFF
j_call: TRBJ2-1; d_call: TRBD2; clone_size: .; v_call: TRBV24-1; cdr3_nt: TGTGCCACCAGTGGCCGTTCGGGACTAGCGGCCGCTATACCTTACAATGAGCAGTTCTTC; cdr3_aa: CATSGRSGLAAAIPYNEQFF
j_call: TRBJ1-4; d_call: .; clone_size: .; v_call: TRBV18; cdr3_nt: TGTGCCAGCTCACCTCAGGGTGGGAATGAAAAACTGTTTTTT; cdr3_aa: CASSPQGGNEKLFF
j_call: TRBJ1-5; d_call: TRBD1; clone_size: .; v_call: TRBV5-6; cdr3_nt: TGTGCCAGCAGCGCTGACGGACAGGGTAGCAATCAGCCCCAGCATTTT; cdr3_aa: CASSADGQGSNQPQHF
j_call: TRBJ2-1; d_call: .; clone_size: .; v_call: TRBV25-1; cdr3_nt: TGTGCCAGCAGTTCCGTCGGGGGAAATGGCAATGAGCAGTTCTTC; cdr3_aa: CASSSVGGNGNEQFF
j_call: TRBJ1-1; d_call: .; clone_size: .; v_call: TRBV30; cdr3_nt: TGTGCCTGGAGAACCTCAGGGTCAAACACTGAAGCTTTCTTT; cdr3_aa: CAWRTSGSNTEAFF
j_call: TRBJ2-4; d_call: TRBD1; clone_size: .; v_call: TRBV5-1; cdr3_nt: TGCGCCAGCAGCGTAAGACAGGGGGCCAAAAACATTCAGTACTTC; cdr3_aa: CASSVRQGAKNIQYF
j_call: TRBJ2-5; d_call: TRBD2; clone_size: .; v_call: TRBV2; cdr3_nt: TGTGCCAGCAGGAGCCGAGCGGGGGGTAAAGAGACCCAGTACTTC; cdr3_aa: CASRSRAGGKETQYF
j_call: TRBJ1-5; d_call: .; clone_size: .; v_call: TRBV28; cdr3_nt: TGTGCCAGCAGTTCATTAGGAGGCAATCAGCCCCAGCATTTT; cdr3_aa: CASSSLGGNQPQHF
j_call: TRBJ1-1; d_call: TRBD1; clone_size: .; v_call: TRBV11-2; cdr3_nt: TGTGCCAGCAGCTCAGCGACAGGGGTTTCGCTCATGAACACTGAAGCTTTCTTT; cdr3_aa: CASSSATGVSLMNTEAFF
j_call: TRBJ1-5; d_call: TRBD1; clone_size: .; v_call: TRBV5-5; cdr3_nt: TGTGCCAGCAGCTTGGAAGCAGGGGGGACTCAGCCCCAGCATTTT; cdr3_aa: CASSLEAGGTQPQHF
j_call: TRBJ1-4; d_call: TRBD1; clone_size: .; v_call: TRBV9; cdr3_nt: TGTGCCAGCAGCCCTAAGCCCGAGACAGGGGGCGCGGAGTTTGAAAAACTGTTTTTT; cdr3_aa: CASSPKPETGGAEFEKLFF
j_call: TRBJ1-2; d_call: TRBD1; clone_size: .; v_call: TRBV7-9; cdr3_nt: TGTGCCAGCAGCTTAACAGGGGCGGGCTATGGCTACACCTTC; cdr3_aa: CASSLTGAGYGYTF
j_call: TRBJ2-3; d_call: .; clone_size: .; v_call: TRBV7-2; cdr3_nt: TGTGCCAGCAGTCGTAGCACAGATACGCAGTATTTT; cdr3_aa: CASSRSTDTQYF
j_call: TRBJ1-2; d_call: .; clone_size: .; v_call: TRBV9; cdr3_nt: TGTGCCAGCAGCGTAGAAGGGGCAGGGCCTGGCTATGGCTACACCTTC; cdr3_aa: CASSVEGAGPGYGYTF